Shown below are 25 T cell receptor beta chains from a single sample sequenced in a study of blood T cell repertoires in COVID-19. Sequencing used immunoSEQ multiplex PCR; TCRdb keeps in-frame clones, though not all of them. The sample has some 530,000 clones; roughly nine tenths are singletons. Sequencing was done on a sample of PBMCs or T cells enriched from blood (not recorded which). The receptors derive from a woman in her sixties or seventies who had recovered from COVID-19.

This chain links TRBV29-1 with TRBJ1-2; D gene uncertain. This CDR3 is built from 15 residues. V lost 5 bases to trimming and J lost 3 bases, with 19 bases between them. Looked up from germline, CDR1 is SQVTM and CDR2 is ANQGSEA. The CDR3 here is CSVPPVQDLHYGYTF. For the CDR3, the DNA is TGCAGCGTTCCACCCGTCCAGGATCTGCACTATGGCTACACCTTC.

The chain carries TRBV5-1 and TRBJ2-2, with 13 bases fitting TRBD2. Germline CDR1 SGHRS, CDR2 YFSETQ. This CDR3 has 17 residues. V lost 4 bases to trimming and J lost 6 bases; unmatched junction nucleotides: 9. CDR3 sequence reads: CASSLRLAGGHPGELFF. The CDR3 bases are TGCGCCAGCAGCCTCAGACTAGCGGGGGGTCATCCCGGGGAGCTGTTTTTT.

V gene TRBV12-2 combines with J gene TRBJ1-1; the DNA was not used to check the table's D call, TRBD1. TRBV12-2 is termed a pseudogene. CDR3 length: 18 residues. This CDR3 is CASRFRGPRQSMNTEAFF. CDR3 DNA sequence: TGTGCAAGTCGCTTTAGGGGGCCGAGACAGTCAATGAACACTGAAGCTTTCTTT.

In its sample, this clone was seen a few times. The genes are TRBV5-1 and TRBJ1-5, with D unclear. Trimming removed 4 bases at V and 3 bases at J, with 8 bases between. The CDR3 is 13 amino acids. In germline, CDR1 is SGHRS, CDR2 YFSETQ. CDR3 sequence (DNA): TGCGCCAGCAGCCCTGACACCAATCAGCCCCAGCATTTT. The encoded protein is CASSPDTNQPQHF.

V usage is TRBV27 and J usage is TRBJ1-2; possible D gene TRBD1, 6 bases. Germline lookup yields CDR1 MNHEY and CDR2 SMNVEV (reference sequence). The CDR3 spans 16 residues. Trimming shortened V by 2 bases and J by 2 bases, and 15 bases separated the two germline ends. CDR3 sequence (DNA): TGTGCCAGCAGTTTAAAAGCAGGGGCCTCCAACTATGGCTACACCTTC. Amino acids: CASSLKAGASNYGYTF.

The V gene is TRBV5-1, the J gene TRBJ2-6, with 9 bases aligning to TRBD2. The V and J ends lost 7 bases and 2 bases, in that order; junction bases with no gene match: 4. Germline assignment: CDR1 SGHRS and CDR2 YFSETQ. The CDR3 totals 15 residues. The CDR3 sequence is CASSLAGTGANVLTF. The CDR3 region has the DNA TGCGCCAGCTCGCTAGCGGGGACTGGGGCCAACGTCCTGACTTTC. Filled out from reference TRBV5-1 and TRBJ2-6, the complete variable domain reads KAGVTQTPRYLIKTRGQQVTLSCSPISGHRSVSWYQQTPGQGLQFLFEYFSETQRNKGNFPGRFSGRQFSNSRSEMNVSTLELGDSALYLCASSLAGTGANVLTFGAGSRLTVL.

The CDR3 protein is CASSQTGEDGYTF. The CDR3 DNA is TGTGCCAGCAGCCAAACAGGGGAGGATGGCTACACCTTC. The chain employs TRBV4-2 and TRBJ1-2, with 7 nucleotides matching TRBD1. CDR3 size: 13 residues. Trimming took 2 bases from V and 6 from J; bases not matched to a gene: 3. Germline CDR1 and CDR2: LGHNA and YNFKEQ.

The genes are TRBV7-9 and TRBJ2-7; the D gene is possibly TRBD2 (6 bases). Looked up from germline, CDR1 is SEHNR and CDR2 is FQNEAQ (reference sequence). The CDR3 runs 15 residues. The V end was cut by 6 bases, the J end by 5 bases, with 20 bases between. The CDR3 sequence: CASSKLLGGGDEQYF. The CDR3 DNA is TGTGCCAGCAGTAAACTTCTGGGAGGAGGGGACGAGCAGTACTTC.

The V and J genes are TRBV5-1 and TRBJ2-5, with TRBD1 matching over 7 bases. Germline values: CDR1 SGHRS, CDR2 YFSETQ. This CDR3 has 13 residues. Trimming cost V 3 bases and J 5 bases; bases outside gene matches: 4. The CDR3 DNA is TGCGCCAGCAGCTCACAGGGGTTGGAGACCCAGTACTTC. This codes for CASSSQGLETQYF.

This clone came up once. The chain couples TRBV5-1 to TRBJ2-1; D uncertain. This CDR3 spans 15 amino acids. Trimming stripped 2 bases from V and 5 bases from J, with 14 bases between. Germline assignment: CDR1 SGHRS and CDR2 YFSETQ. CDR3 protein: CASSFTASSNNEQFF. In nucleotides, the CDR3 is TGCGCCAGCAGCTTCACAGCCAGCTCTAACAATGAGCAGTTCTTC.

This clone was recorded a few times. DNA of the CDR3: TGTGCCAGTTCCCCCTCGGGTAATTCACCCCTCCACTTT. Protein: CASSPSGNSPLHF. The chain couples TRBV28 to TRBJ1-6; D is undetermined. The CDR3 is 13 amino acids. Per germline, CDR1 MDHEN and CDR2 SYDVKM. V was trimmed by 9 bases and J by 6 bases, leaving 12 bases between them.

The chain couples TRBV2 to TRBJ2-1, with 7 positions matching TRBD1. The CDR3 contains 14 residues. J gave up 9 bases and V 11 bases, and 16 bases lay outside the gene matches. Germline V gene data show CDR1 as SNHLY and CDR2 as FYNNEI. This CDR3 reads CADQTGSTMGEQFF. CDR3 nucleotide sequence: TGTGCCGACCAGACAGGGTCCACCATGGGTGAGCAGTTCTTC.

The chain couples TRBV30 to TRBJ2-2; D may be TRBD2 (5 bases). Germline loops: CDR1 GTSNPN, CDR2 SVGIG (reference sequence). V was trimmed by 4 bases and J by 2 bases, leaving 8 bases between them. This CDR3 contains 13 residues. Here the CDR3 reads CAWIGRNTGELFF. Here the CDR3 DNA reads TGTGCCTGGATTGGGAGAAACACCGGGGAGCTGTTTTTT.

The J gene is TRBJ2-7, the V gene TRBV29-1; 7 bases line up with TRBD1. V lost 7 bases to trimming and J lost 0 bases; unmatched junction nucleotides: 3. The CDR3 sequence is 12 residues long. The germline CDR1 and CDR2 sequences are SQVTM and ANQGSEA. CDR3 protein: CSEGQDSYEQYF. The CDR3 region has the DNA TGCAGCGAAGGACAGGACTCCTACGAGCAGTACTTC.

This chain connects TRBV5-1 to TRBJ2-7; TRBD1 matches at 8 bases. CDR3 length equals 15 residues. The V segment lost 5 bases and the J segment 0 bases; nucleotides outside the gene matches: 7. CDR1 is SGHRS, CDR2 YFSETQ, per germline. The CDR3 here is CASRPGQASSYEQYF. The CDR3 DNA sequence: TGCGCCAGCAGGCCGGGACAGGCGAGCTCCTACGAGCAGTACTTC.

The chain links TRBV3-1 (or the pseudogene TRBV3-2) to TRBJ1-3; D not certain. CDR1 and CDR2 (germline): LGHDT, YNNKEL (reference sequence). V shed 1 base and J shed 4 bases, with 5 bases lying between them. This CDR3 comprises 13 residues. The CDR3 protein is CASSQVAGNTIYF. The CDR3 DNA sequence: TGTGCCAGCAGCCAAGTAGCCGGAAACACCATATATTTT.

The chain uses TRBV2 and TRBJ1-5, with unresolved D. The germline gives CDR1 SNHLY, CDR2 FYNNEI. V was pared by 3 bases and J by 0 bases, with 6 bases between. CDR3 length: 14 amino acids. The CDR3: CASSDIYSNQPQHF. CDR3 nucleotides: TGTGCCAGCAGTGATATTTATAGCAATCAGCCCCAGCATTTT.

This chain connects TRBV30 to TRBJ1-4, with TRBD1 matching 9 bases. The V gene's germline CDR1 is GTSNPN and CDR2 SVGIG (reference sequence). With V trimmed by 3 bases and J by 7 bases, 6 bases remained unmatched. CDR3 size: 14 residues. The CDR3 here is CAWSGQGLGEKLFF. The CDR3 bases are TGTGCCTGGAGCGGACAGGGGCTAGGTGAAAAACTGTTTTTT.

The V call is TRBV5-4, the J call TRBJ2-7; D possibly corresponds to TRBD2 (5 bases). Germline values: CDR1 SGHNT, CDR2 YYREEE (reference sequence). This CDR3 comprises 15 residues. Deletions cut 0 bases from V and 1 base from J, with 11 bases between. CDR3 protein: CASSLGRSGSYEQYF. In DNA form, the CDR3 reads TGTGCCAGCAGCTTGGGTCGAAGCGGATCCTACGAGCAGTACTTC.

The J gene is TRBJ2-7, the V gene TRBV4-2; TRBD2 matches 9 bases. V trimming: 1 base; J trimming: 2 bases; junction bases outside the gene matches: 0. The CDR3 runs 14 residues. The germline V gene has CDR1 LGHNA and CDR2 YNFKEQ. CDR3 sequence reads: CASSQVAGAYEQYV. CDR3 nucleotides: TGTGCCAGCAGCCAAGTAGCGGGGGCCTACGAGCAGTACGTC.

This clone was recorded once. The V and J genes are TRBV18 and TRBJ2-2, with TRBD1 matching 7 bases. Trimming took 2 bases from V and 0 from J; bases not matched to a gene: 0. Germline V gene lookup returns CDR1 KGHSH and CDR2 LQKENI. The CDR3 runs 15 residues. CDR3 in amino acids: CASSPGTANTGELFF. The CDR3 DNA reads TGTGCCAGCTCACCAGGGACAGCGAACACCGGGGAGCTGTTTTTT.

The chain is built from TRBV19 and TRBJ1-1; D gene ambiguous. This CDR3 comprises 14 residues. V was cut by 6 bases and J by 3 bases, with 14 bases left in between. Per the germline V gene, CDR1 is LNHDA and CDR2 is SQIVND (reference sequence). DNA for the CDR3: TGTGCCAGTAGGGTAGGGAGGGTTGACACTGAAGCTTTCTTT. It encodes CASRVGRVDTEAFF.

The CDR3 spells CASRPDRAVVYGYTF. The CDR3 DNA reads TGTGCCAGCCGACCCGACAGGGCGGTCGTCTATGGCTACACCTTC. This chain joins TRBV2 and TRBJ1-2; 7 bases match TRBD1. The CDR3 sequence is 15 residues long. J gave up 4 bases and V 8 bases, and 13 bases lay outside the gene matches. Germline loops: CDR1 SNHLY, CDR2 FYNNEI.

The chain recombines TRBV4-1 with TRBJ2-3, with 8 bases matching TRBD2. J lost 14 bases, V lost 0 bases, and 7 bases had no gene match. This CDR3 contains 13 residues. The germline V gene has CDR1 MGHRA and CDR2 YSYEKL. This chain's CDR3 is CASSQDVASGRYF. In DNA form, the CDR3 reads TGCGCCAGCAGCCAAGATGTGGCTAGCGGGCGGTATTTT.

This chain joins TRBV2 and TRBJ1-2; unclear D gene. The CDR3 spans 13 residues. CDR1 and CDR2 (germline): SNHLY, FYNNEI. The V end lost 11 bases, the J end lost 2 bases, and 15 bases lay between the germline ends. For the CDR3, the DNA is TGTGCCGCAAGGGAGGGCCCCAACTATGGCTACACCTTC. It specifies CAAREGPNYGYTF.